This TCR beta chain was identified during a study of T cells in Graves' hyperthyroidism and ophthalmopathy. This CDR3 spans 12 amino acids. V gave up 11 bases and J gave up 3 bases, with 14 bases separating them. Regions amplified from RNA transcripts were the TCR beta CDR3 regions. A set of HTBI primers served as the primers for a first-round RT-PCR of the TCR CDR3. TCRdb re-called the multiplex PCR reads with MiXCR, one entry per CDR3 protein. Here the sample spans 600,000 or so distinct CDR3 sequences, around 46% being singletons. In its sample, this clonotype was seen many times. The specimen was peripheral blood or thyroid tissue (not recorded which). This chain uses TRBV12-3 or TRBV12-4 with TRBJ2-7; D is ambiguous. The receptor was isolated from a woman between 18 and 30 years old with Graves' hyperthyroidism. The CDR3 bases are TGTGCCGAACGCAAGGTTCACTACGAGCAGTACTTC. Its translation: CAERKVHYEQYF.